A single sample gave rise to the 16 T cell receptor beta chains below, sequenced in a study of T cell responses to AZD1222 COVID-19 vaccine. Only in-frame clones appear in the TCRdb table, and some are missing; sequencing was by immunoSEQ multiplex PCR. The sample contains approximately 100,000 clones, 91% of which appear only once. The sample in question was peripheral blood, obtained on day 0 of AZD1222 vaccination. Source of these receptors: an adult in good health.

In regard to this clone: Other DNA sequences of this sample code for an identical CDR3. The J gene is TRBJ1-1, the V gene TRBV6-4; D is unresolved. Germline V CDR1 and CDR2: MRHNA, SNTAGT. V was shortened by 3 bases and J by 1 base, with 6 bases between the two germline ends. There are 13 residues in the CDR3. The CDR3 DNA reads TGTGCCAGCAGTGAAAGGCGGAACACTGAAGCTTTCTTT. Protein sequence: CASSERRNTEAFF.

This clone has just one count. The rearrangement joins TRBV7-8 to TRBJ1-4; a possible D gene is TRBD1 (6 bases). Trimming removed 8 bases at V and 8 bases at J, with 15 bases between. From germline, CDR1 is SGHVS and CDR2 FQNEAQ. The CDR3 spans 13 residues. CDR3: CASSRGGGEKLFF. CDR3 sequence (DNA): TGTGCCAGCTCCCGGGGAGGGGGAGAAAAACTGTTTTTT.

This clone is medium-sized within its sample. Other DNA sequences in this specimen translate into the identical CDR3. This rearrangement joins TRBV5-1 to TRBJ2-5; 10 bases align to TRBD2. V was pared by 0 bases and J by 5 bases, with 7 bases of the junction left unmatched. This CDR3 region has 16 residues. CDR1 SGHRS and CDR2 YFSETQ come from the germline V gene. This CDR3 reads CASSLGIAGGEETQYF. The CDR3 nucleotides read TGCGCCAGCAGCTTGGGGATAGCGGGGGGTGAGGAGACCCAGTACTTC.

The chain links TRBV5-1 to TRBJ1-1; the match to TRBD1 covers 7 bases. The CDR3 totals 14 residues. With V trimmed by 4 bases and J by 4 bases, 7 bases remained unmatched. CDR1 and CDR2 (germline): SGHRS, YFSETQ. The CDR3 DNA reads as TGCGCCAGCAGCCCCGGGGGACAGATCACTGAAGCTTTCTTT. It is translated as CASSPGGQITEAFF.

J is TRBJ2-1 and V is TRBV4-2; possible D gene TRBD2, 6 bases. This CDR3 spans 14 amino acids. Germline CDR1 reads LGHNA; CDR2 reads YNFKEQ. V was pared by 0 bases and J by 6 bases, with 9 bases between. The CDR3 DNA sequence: TGTGCCAGCAGCCAAGATCAGACTAGCAATGAGCAGTTCTTC. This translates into CASSQDQTSNEQFF.

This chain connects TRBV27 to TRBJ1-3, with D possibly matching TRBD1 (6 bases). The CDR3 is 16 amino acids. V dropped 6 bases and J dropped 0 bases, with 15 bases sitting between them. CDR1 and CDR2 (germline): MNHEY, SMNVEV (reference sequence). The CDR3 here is CASSRMGASSGNTIYF. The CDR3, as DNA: TGTGCCAGCAGCCGGATGGGGGCGAGCTCTGGAAACACCATATATTTT.

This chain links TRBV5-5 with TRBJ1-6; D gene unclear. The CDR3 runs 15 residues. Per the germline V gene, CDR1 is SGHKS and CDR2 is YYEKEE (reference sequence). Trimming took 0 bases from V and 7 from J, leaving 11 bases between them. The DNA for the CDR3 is TGTGCCAGCAGCTTGGAAGGGCGGACGAATTCACCCCTCCACTTT. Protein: CASSLEGRTNSPLHF.

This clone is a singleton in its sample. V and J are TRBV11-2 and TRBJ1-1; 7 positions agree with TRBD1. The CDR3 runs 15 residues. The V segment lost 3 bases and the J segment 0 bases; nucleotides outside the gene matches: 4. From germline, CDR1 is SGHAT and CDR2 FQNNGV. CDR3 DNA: TGTGCCAGCAGCTTGGAGGGACAGATGAACACTGAAGCTTTCTTT. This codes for CASSLEGQMNTEAFF.

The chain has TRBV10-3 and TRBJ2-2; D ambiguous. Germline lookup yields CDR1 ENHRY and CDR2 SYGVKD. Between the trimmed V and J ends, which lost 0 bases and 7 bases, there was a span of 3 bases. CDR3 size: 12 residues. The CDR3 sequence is CAISESSGELFF. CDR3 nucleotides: TGTGCCATCAGTGAGTCAAGCGGGGAGCTGTTTTTT.

The CDR3 loop is CASSLWSSGELFF. CDR3 nucleotide sequence: TGCGCCAGCAGCTTGTGGTCGTCCGGGGAGCTGTTTTTT. The chain carries TRBV5-1 and TRBJ2-2, with D hard to call. This CDR3 contains 13 residues. Trimming removed 1 base from V and 6 bases from J, with 7 bases in between. Germline values: CDR1 SGHRS, CDR2 YFSETQ. The full variable domain, rest sourced from reference TRBV5-1 and TRBJ2-2, is KAGVTQTPRYLIKTRGQQVTLSCSPISGHRSVSWYQQTPGQGLQFLFEYFSETQRNKGNFPGRFSGRQFSNSRSEMNVSTLELGDSALYLCASSLWSSGELFFGEGSRLTVL.

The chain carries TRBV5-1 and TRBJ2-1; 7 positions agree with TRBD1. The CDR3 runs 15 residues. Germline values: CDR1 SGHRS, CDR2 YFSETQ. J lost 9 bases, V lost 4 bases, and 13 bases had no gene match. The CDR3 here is CASSPLTGAKGEQFF. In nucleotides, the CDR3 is TGCGCCAGCAGCCCACTAACAGGGGCCAAGGGTGAGCAGTTCTTC.

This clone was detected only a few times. Written as DNA, the CDR3 is TGTGCCAGCAGCCCCGACAGACCAAACTATGGCTACACCTTC. Its protein product is CASSPDRPNYGYTF. V and J are TRBV7-9 and TRBJ1-2; D may be TRBD1 (5 bases). The CDR3 runs 14 residues. Trimming took 5 bases from V and 2 from J, leaving 12 bases between them. Germline CDR1 reads SEHNR; CDR2 reads FQNEAQ (reference sequence).

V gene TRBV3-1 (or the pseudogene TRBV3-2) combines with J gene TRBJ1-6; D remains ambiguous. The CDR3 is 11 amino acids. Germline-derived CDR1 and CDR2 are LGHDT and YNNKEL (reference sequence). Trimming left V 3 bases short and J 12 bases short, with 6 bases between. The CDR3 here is CASSQRVPLHF. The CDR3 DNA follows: TGTGCCAGCAGCCAGAGGGTACCCCTCCACTTT.

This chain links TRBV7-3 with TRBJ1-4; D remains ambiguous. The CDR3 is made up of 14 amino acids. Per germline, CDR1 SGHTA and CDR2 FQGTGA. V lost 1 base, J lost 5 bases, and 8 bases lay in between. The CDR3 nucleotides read TGTGCCAGCAGCTTAAACACGGGGAATGAAAAACTGTTTTTT. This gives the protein CASSLNTGNEKLFF.

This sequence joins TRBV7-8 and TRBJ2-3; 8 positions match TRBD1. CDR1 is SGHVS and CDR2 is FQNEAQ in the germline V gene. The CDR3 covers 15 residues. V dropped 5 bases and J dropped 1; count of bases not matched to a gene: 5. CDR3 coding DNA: TGTGCCAGCAGCGCAGCGACAGGGGGCACAGATACGCAGTATTTT. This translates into CASSAATGGTDTQYF. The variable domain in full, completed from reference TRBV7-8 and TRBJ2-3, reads GAGVSQSPRYKVAKRGQDVALRCDPISGHVSLFWYQQALGQGPEFLTYFQNEAQLDKSGLPSDRFFAERPEGSVSTLKIQRTQQEDSAVYLCASSAATGGTDTQYFGPGTRLTVL.

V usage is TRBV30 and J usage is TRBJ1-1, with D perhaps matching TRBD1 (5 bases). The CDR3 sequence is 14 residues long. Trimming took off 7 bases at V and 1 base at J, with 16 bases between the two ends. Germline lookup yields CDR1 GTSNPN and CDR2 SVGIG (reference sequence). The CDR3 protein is CASTLRQRNTEAFF. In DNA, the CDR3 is TGTGCCTCCACCCTCCGACAGAGGAACACTGAAGCTTTCTTT.